Presented here are 27 T cell receptor beta chains from one specimen sequenced in a study of T cells in Graves' hyperthyroidism and ophthalmopathy. It was RNA transcripts that yielded the amplified TCR beta CDR3 regions. HTBI primers were the set used in a first-round RT-PCR of the TCR CDR3. TCRdb reanalysed the multiplex PCR reads using MiXCR and keeps one entry per CDR3 protein. The table lists roughly 720,000 distinct CDR3 sequences, 17% of them singletons. Sequenced input: blood. Every receptor here comes from a man aged 45 to 65 with Graves' hyperthyroidism.

There are many counts of this clonotype. The V gene is TRBV6-1, the J gene TRBJ2-7; 7 bases line up with TRBD2. Germline CDR1 MNHNS, CDR2 SASEGT. V lost 6 bases and J lost 7; bases outside the gene matches: 12. The CDR3 has 14 amino acids. CDR3 in amino acids: CASRAEAGPPEQYF. DNA of the CDR3: TGTGCCAGCAGAGCAGAAGCGGGGCCCCCTGAGCAGTACTTC.

Turning to this clonotype: A much larger clone lies a single base off, so this may be a read error. The genes are TRBV24-1 and TRBJ2-7, with TRBD2 matching over 9 bases. Germline CDR1 is KGHDR and CDR2 is SFDVKD. This CDR3 contains 13 residues. The V and J ends lost 9 bases and 1 base, in that order; junction bases with no gene match: 3. The CDR3 DNA is TGTGCCACCTCAACTAGCGGGTCCTACGAGCAGTACTTC. This codes for CATSTSGSYEQYF.

This clonotype was found many times. The chain links TRBV25-1 to TRBJ1-4, with a weak D call TRBD1 (5 bases). The CDR3 has 18 residues. Per germline, CDR1 MGHDK and CDR2 SYGVNS. V shed 5 bases and J shed 7 bases, with 26 bases lying between them. This CDR3 reads CASSYPGPGQGRSEKLFF. CDR3 coding DNA: TGTGCCAGCAGTTATCCGGGACCAGGCCAGGGCCGGAGTGAAAAACTGTTTTTT.

This clonotype was recorded many times. V and J are TRBV2 and TRBJ1-6, with 8 bases fitting TRBD1. V was pared by 4 bases and J by 10 bases, with 9 bases of the junction left unmatched. Germline V lookup: CDR1 SNHLY, CDR2 FYNNEI. CDR3 size: 15 residues. CDR3: CASSVGQGESSPLHF. CDR3 DNA: TGTGCCAGCAGTGTTGGACAGGGCGAGTCGTCACCCCTCCACTTT. Full variable domain (remainder filled in from reference TRBV2 and TRBJ1-6): EPEVTQTPSHQVTQMGQEVILRCVPISNHLYFYWYRQILGQKVEFLVSFYNNEISEKSEIFDDQFSVERPDGSNFTLKIRSTKLEDSAMYFCASSVGQGESSPLHFGNGTRLTVT.

This clonotype was observed at least ten times. The V and J genes are TRBV28 and TRBJ1-5, with D maybe TRBD1 (5 bases). There are 12 residues in the CDR3. Trimming shortened V by 10 bases and J by 4 bases, and 11 bases separated the two germline ends. Per the germline V gene, CDR1 is MDHEN and CDR2 is SYDVKM. CDR3 DNA: TGTGCCATCCGGGACCATAATCAGCCCCAGCATTTT. Its protein is CAIRDHNQPQHF.

Of note for this clonotype: Given a much more abundant clone one base away, this may be a read error. The V gene is TRBV30, the J gene TRBJ2-4; D is undetermined. There are 16 residues in the CDR3. V dropped 0 bases and J dropped 2 bases, with 14 bases sitting between them. CDR1 is GTSNPN, CDR2 SVGIG, per germline (reference sequence). The CDR3 loop is CAWSVRSSLSKNIQYF. In nucleotides, the CDR3 is TGTGCCTGGAGTGTAAGGTCCAGTCTATCCAAAAACATTCAGTACTTC.

The sample holds a few counts of this clonotype. The chain recombines TRBV7-8 with TRBJ1-1; D is uncertain. The V gene's germline CDR1 is SGHVS and CDR2 FQNEAQ. CDR3 length equals 14 residues. Trimming cost V 5 bases and J 1 base, with 11 bases left between them. This CDR3 reads CASSQGAANTEAFF. CDR3 DNA sequence: TGTGCCAGCAGCCAAGGTGCGGCGAACACTGAAGCTTTCTTT. The complete variable domain, with remaining parts taken from reference TRBV7-8 and TRBJ1-1, reads GAGVSQSPRYKVAKRGQDVALRCDPISGHVSLFWYQQALGQGPEFLTYFQNEAQLDKSGLPSDRFFAERPEGSVSTLKIQRTQQEDSAVYLCASSQGAANTEAFFGQGTRLTVV.

The rearrangement joins TRBV27 to TRBJ1-1, with D unresolved. The CDR3 runs 15 residues. Per the germline V gene, CDR1 is MNHEY and CDR2 is SMNVEV (reference sequence). V lost 5 bases and J 0 bases, leaving 13 bases between the germline ends. The CDR3 protein is CASSPIGRMNTEAFF. CDR3 nucleotides: TGTGCCAGCAGTCCCATCGGACGGATGAACACTGAAGCTTTCTTT.

The chain has TRBV6-1 and TRBJ2-5; perhaps TRBD2 as D (5 bases). Germline lookup yields CDR1 MNHNS and CDR2 SASEGT. V gave up 11 bases and J gave up 2 bases, with 21 bases separating them. The CDR3 has 15 residues. The CDR3 coding sequence is TGTGCCGCTCGGCCCTTCGCGGAGGAGCAAGAGACCCAGTACTTC. Translated: CAARPFAEEQETQYF.

A note on this clonotype: One base away lies a much larger clone, so this may be a sequencing read error. This rearrangement joins TRBV12-5 to TRBJ1-2; D gene unclear. Looked up from germline, CDR1 is LGHNT and CDR2 is FRNRAP. There are 13 residues in the CDR3. V lost 2 bases and J 12 bases, leaving 16 bases between the germline ends. The CDR3 region is CASGLNPQAGHTF. As DNA, the CDR3 is TGTGCTAGTGGTTTGAACCCCCAGGCGGGCCACACCTTC.

This clonotype has a handful of counts. The V gene is TRBV5-1, the J gene TRBJ2-2, with 13 bases matching TRBD2. The J segment lost 1 base and the V segment lost 0 bases, leaving 6 bases of the junction unmatched. The germline V gene has CDR1 SGHRS and CDR2 YFSETQ. CDR3 length: 19 residues. The CDR3 DNA reads as TGCGCCAGCAGCTTGGGTCCGGGACTAGCGGGAATGAACACCGGGGAGCTGTTTTTT. Protein: CASSLGPGLAGMNTGELFF.

This clonotype was found many times. The V call is TRBV20-1, the J call TRBJ2-1; tentatively, D is TRBD1 (6 bases). This CDR3 comprises 12 residues. The V gene lost 7 bases and the J gene lost 8 bases, with 15 bases spanning the gap. Germline V gene sequence: CDR1 DFQATT, CDR2 SNEGSKA (reference sequence). CDR3 DNA sequence: TGCAGTGTCATCGGACAGATAGATGAGCAGTTCTTC. The encoded protein is CSVIGQIDEQFF.

Many counts were recorded for this clonotype. The chain recombines TRBV28 with TRBJ1-1; D gene ambiguous. V lost 3 bases, J lost 0 bases, and 11 bases lay in between. The germline gives CDR1 MDHEN, CDR2 SYDVKM. The CDR3 extends over 15 amino acids. Here the CDR3 reads CASSLLGIMNTEAFF. CDR3 bases: TGTGCCAGCAGTTTGTTAGGGATCATGAACACTGAAGCTTTCTTT.

The chain is built from TRBV3-1 and TRBJ1-2; D unresolved. This CDR3 region has 11 residues. CDR1 and CDR2 (germline): LGHDT, YNNKEL (reference sequence). V was clipped by 1 base and J by 9 bases, with 6 bases between them. In nucleotides, the CDR3 is TGTGCCAGCAGCCAAGTTTCAAGCTACACCTTC. This sequence encodes CASSQVSSYTF.

The J gene is TRBJ2-2, the V gene TRBV5-1; 7 bases are a match to TRBD2. This CDR3 has 14 amino acids. Germline V gene sequence: CDR1 SGHRS, CDR2 YFSETQ. V lost 0 bases, J lost 5 bases, and 1 base stayed unmatched. The chain's CDR3 is CASSLALATGELFF. The CDR3 DNA sequence: TGCGCCAGCAGCTTGGCACTAGCGACCGGGGAGCTGTTTTTT.

This chain connects TRBV30 to TRBJ1-5; D remains unclear. Germline V lookup: CDR1 GTSNPN, CDR2 SVGIG (reference sequence). CDR3 length: 14 amino acids. The V end was cut by 3 bases, the J end by 7 bases, with 16 bases between. The CDR3 region is CAWSGREGRQPQHF. As DNA, the CDR3 is TGTGCCTGGAGCGGTAGGGAGGGTCGGCAGCCCCAGCATTTT.

This clonotype was seen a handful of times. The chain recombines TRBV6-1 with TRBJ2-3, with TRBD1 as a possible D gene (8 bases). From germline, CDR1 is MNHNS and CDR2 SASEGT. V shed 9 bases and J shed 0 bases, with 16 bases lying between them. This CDR3 comprises 15 residues. DNA of the CDR3: TGTGCCAGTAACGTACAGGGGGGGAGCACAGATACGCAGTATTTT. Protein sequence: CASNVQGGSTDTQYF.

This clonotype was seen only a few times. The chain joins TRBV5-1 to TRBJ2-2; D is uncertain. CDR1 and CDR2 from the germline V gene are SGHRS and YFSETQ. Trimming left V 0 bases short and J 12 bases short, with 9 bases between. This CDR3 is built from 12 residues. The CDR3 region has the DNA TGCGCCAGCAGCTTGGTCAGTGATAAGCTGTTTTTT. Translated: CASSLVSDKLFF.

This clonotype was seen at least ten times. The J gene is TRBJ1-1, the V gene TRBV15; the D gene is possibly TRBD1 (5 bases). CDR1 and CDR2 (germline): LNHNV, YYDKDF (reference sequence). The CDR3 is 13 residues long. With 3 bases removed from V and 8 bases from J, the gap between germline ends came to 13 bases. CDR3: CATSRRRDGEAFF. The CDR3 DNA reads as TGTGCCACCAGCAGGCGAAGGGACGGAGAAGCTTTCTTT.

CDR3 nucleotides: TGTGCCAGCAGCCCCTTAGGGCTAGCGGGGGGCCTAAAGCAGTATTTT. Translation: CASSPLGLAGGLKQYF. The rearrangement links TRBV6-1 to TRBJ2-3; 11 nucleotides align to TRBD2. This CDR3 comprises 16 residues. The V gene end was trimmed by 6 bases and the J gene end by 11 bases; junction bases not matched to a gene: 16. Germline-derived CDR1 and CDR2 are MNHNS and SASEGT.

This clonotype was seen ten or more times. V is TRBV9 and J is TRBJ2-1; D assignment may be TRBD1 or TRBD2 (6 bases each). The germline V and J ends were trimmed by 0 bases and 3 bases, with 13 bases remaining between them. Germline loops: CDR1 SGDLS, CDR2 YYNGEE. The CDR3 runs to 16 residues. CDR3 in DNA: TGTGCCAGCAGCGTAGCCGGGGGCTACCTCTACAATGAGCAGTTCTTC. It is translated as CASSVAGGYLYNEQFF. The whole variable domain, remainder taken from reference TRBV9 and TRBJ2-1, is DSGVTQTPKHLITATGQRVTLRCSPRSGDLSVYWYQQSLDQGLQFLIQYYNGEERAKGNILERFSAQQFPDLHSELNLSSLELGDSALYFCASSVAGGYLYNEQFFGPGTRLTVL.

This clonotype occurred a few times. The chain uses TRBV9 and TRBJ1-5; tentatively, D is TRBD1 (6 bases). The V and J ends lost 0 bases and 2 bases respectively, with 9 bases between them. The CDR3 totals 15 residues. Germline V lookup: CDR1 SGDLS, CDR2 YYNGEE. CDR3: CASSVAGGGNQPQHF. The CDR3 region has the DNA TGTGCCAGCAGCGTAGCTGGGGGCGGCAATCAGCCCCAGCATTTT.

This clonotype was counted many times. The CDR3 is CASRTSGITDTQYF. The CDR3 nucleotides are TGTGCCAGCCGGACTAGCGGGATCACAGATACGCAGTATTTT. The genes are TRBV27 and TRBJ2-3; TRBD2 agrees at 12 bases. From germline, CDR1 is MNHEY and CDR2 SMNVEV (reference sequence). The V and J ends lost 8 bases and 2 bases, in that order; junction bases with no gene match: 2. The CDR3 runs 14 residues.

This clonotype occurred many times. The chain combines TRBV4-1 with TRBJ2-1, with D perhaps matching TRBD1 or TRBD2 (5 bases each). From germline, CDR1 is MGHRA and CDR2 YSYEKL. V lost 3 bases to trimming and J lost 10 bases, with 22 bases between them. The CDR3 contains 16 residues. The CDR3 loop is CASSQSYGALKMEQFF. DNA of the CDR3: TGCGCCAGCAGCCAGTCTTACGGGGCCCTGAAAATGGAGCAGTTCTTC.

The genes are TRBV5-5 and TRBJ2-7; TRBD2 matches at 9 bases. CDR1 and CDR2 (germline): SGHKS, YYEKEE (reference sequence). The CDR3 loop spans 14 amino acids. V dropped 0 bases and J dropped 8; count of bases not matched to a gene: 6. The CDR3 bases are TGTGCCAGCAGCTTGGCCCCTAGCGGGGATCAGCAGTACTTC. Its translation is CASSLAPSGDQQYF.

As regards this clonotype: A read error may explain this, as a much larger clone is one base away. This chain connects TRBV6-1 to TRBJ1-1, with 7 positions matching TRBD1. Germline V CDR1 and CDR2: MNHNS, SASEGT. J was trimmed by 1 base and V by 4 bases; bases with no gene match: 3. The CDR3 runs to 14 residues. The CDR3 region is CASSVQGKNTEAFF. CDR3 bases: TGTGCCAGCAGTGTACAGGGGAAGAACACTGAAGCTTTCTTT.

This clonotype was seen a handful of times. A read error may produce the germline difference seen at one junction end. The chain joins TRBV29-1 to TRBJ2-4; 8 bases line up with TRBD1. Looked up from germline, CDR1 is SQVTM and CDR2 is ANQGSEA. The CDR3 runs 17 residues. The CDR3 here is CSVEWAGGIGAKNTQYF. DNA for the CDR3: TGCAGCGTTGAATGGGCAGGGGGCATAGGGGCCAAAAACACTCAGTACTTC.